The entry below gives a single TCR beta chain sequence along with its context. Many counts were recorded for this clonotype. Its target antigen remains unknown. There are no base qualities to consult, and no much larger clone falls within one base. This entry is derived from a study of CD8 T cells in ankylosing spondylitis (dated by TCRdb to 2016 to 2017). Regarding the research as a whole: T cell receptor beta repertoires were profiled in healthy donors and ankylosing spondylitis patients so that disease-linked TCR variants could be found. Peripheral blood samples were taken, and synovial fluid was additionally collected from ankylosing spondylitis patients. In total, the full study cohort was made up of nearly 110 healthy donors and 25 to 30 ankylosing spondylitis patients.

Summary of the overall study and its limitations: Some TCR beta motif variants had previously been reported in synovial fluid and blood of reactive arthritis patients, which suggested common disease-initiation mechanisms. According to the report, matched synovial fluid samples from ankylosing spondylitis patients were significantly enriched for the disease-linked clones. A TCR beta motif of about 8 highly homologous amino acid variants appeared characteristic of blood from ankylosing spondylitis patients. In peripheral blood, the disease-linked clones were found at relatively low frequencies and had a CD8+ phenotype.

The trim is 1 base for V and 6 bases for J, with a gap of 4 bases between the germline ends. The CDR3 contains 12 residues, cysteine and phenylalanine counted. Only the CDR3 DNA stays, 36 bases, in frame from base 1. CDR1 and CDR2, per the germline V gene, are SGHVS and FNYEAQ. Sequencing used an Illumina HiSeq 2500. Quantitative 5'-RACE with molecular barcodes was used to prepare TCR beta libraries. In the original analysis: To identify disease-linked TCR variants, a new computational method was used, one built on a probabilistic model of VDJ rearrangement. Clones were called with MiXCR by TCRdb after fastp trimmed the public reads at Q25, and only in-frame beta chains were retained. A single entry per CDR3 protein holds the most common genes and DNA from its merged rows. The V and J calls, along with clone size, are taken from TCRdb and not from the paper's own processing. The sample includes roughly 300,000 distinct CDR3 sequences, with 6.5% to 10% observed a single time. The ten top clones hold 14% to 15% of the sample.

This TCR came from a male donor with ankylosing spondylitis. Material for sequencing was blood, either unsorted or a sorted T cell fraction (not recorded which). In this chain, TRBV7-6 is recombined with TRBJ2-1, with the D gene too uncertain to name. The nucleotides read TGTGCCAGCAGCTTAGGGGTCAATGAGCAGTTCTTC. Its translation reads: CASSLGVNEQFF.